The clone carrying this T cell receptor beta chain was seen more than once but under ten times. The sample belongs to a study of blood T cell repertoires in COVID-19. Only in-frame clones appear in the TCRdb table, and some are missing; sequencing was by immunoSEQ multiplex PCR. The sample has about 160,000 clones; roughly 77% are singletons. Source material: peripheral blood. This TCR was sampled from a human donor in a cohort sampled during active COVID-19.

Here the CDR3 reads CASRIQVNEKLFF. The CDR3 DNA reads as TGTGCCAGCAGAATACAAGTTAATGAAAAACTGTTTTTT. This chain joins TRBV6-5 and TRBJ1-4; D not resolved. The V end lost 6 bases, the J end lost 4 bases, and 9 bases lay between the germline ends. There are 13 residues in the CDR3. The germline CDR1 and CDR2 sequences are MNHEY and SVGAGI.